Listed here are 20 T cell receptor beta chains from one sample, sequenced in a study of identical twins. One entry per CDR3 protein, called by TCRdb with MiXCR from the 5' RACE reads. Here the sample spans 150,000 or so distinct CDR3 sequences, 3% to 4.5% being singletons. Sequencing was carried out using memory T cells sorted from blood. Source of these receptors: a man younger than 35 in good health.

There are many counts of this clonotype. V gene TRBV12-3 or TRBV12-4 combines with J gene TRBJ1-5; perhaps TRBD1 as D (6 bases). The V and J ends lost 1 base and 6 bases respectively, with 7 bases between them. The CDR3 contains 13 residues. The CDR3 DNA follows: TGTGCCAGCAGTTTAGTAGGGGGTCAGCCCCAGCATTTT. Protein: CASSLVGGQPQHF.

The sample holds many counts of this clonotype. The chain combines TRBV12-3 or TRBV12-4 with TRBJ1-2; tentatively, D is TRBD1 (6 bases). V was shortened by 5 bases and J by 2 bases, with 9 bases between the two germline ends. The CDR3 consists of 13 residues. CDR3 DNA sequence: TGTGCCAGCAGTAGGACAGTGAACTATGGCTACACCTTC. Amino acids: CASSRTVNYGYTF.

This clonotype came up many times. The V gene is TRBV6-5, the J gene TRBJ2-7; D uncertain. In germline, CDR1 is MNHEY, CDR2 SVGAGI. CDR3 length equals 12 residues. V lost 7 bases and J 2 bases, leaving 9 bases between the germline ends. CDR3 in DNA: TGTGCCAGCACCGATACCGCCTACGAGCAGTACTTC. It codes for CASTDTAYEQYF.

This clonotype appeared many times. This chain joins TRBV20-1 and TRBJ1-1, with D perhaps matching TRBD1 (5 bases). This CDR3 is 13 amino acids long. Per germline, CDR1 DFQATT and CDR2 SNEGSKA (reference sequence). V lost 6 bases and J lost 3, with 14 bases in between. This chain's CDR3 is CSAAVGAHTEAFF. DNA of the CDR3: TGCAGTGCGGCCGTCGGGGCCCACACTGAAGCTTTCTTT.

This clonotype was recorded at least ten times. This chain uses TRBV7-2 with TRBJ1-1; TRBD1 aligns across 9 bases. The CDR3 is 16 amino acids. Germline lookup yields CDR1 SGHTA and CDR2 FQGNSA. With V trimmed by 4 bases and J by 8 bases, 14 bases remained unmatched. This CDR3 is CASSSGDRDWGREAFF. The CDR3 DNA follows: TGTGCCAGCAGCTCCGGGGACAGGGATTGGGGGAGAGAAGCTTTCTTT.

This clonotype was picked up many times. The V call is TRBV5-4, the J call TRBJ2-6; D perhaps matches TRBD2 (6 bases). Germline CDR1 and CDR2: SGHNT and YYREEE (reference sequence). The CDR3 has 16 residues. V lost 4 bases and J 2 bases, leaving 13 bases between the germline ends. The CDR3 spells CASSGGIPAGANVLTF. In DNA form, the CDR3 reads TGTGCCAGCAGCGGGGGGATACCTGCTGGGGCCAACGTCCTGACTTTC.

This clonotype appeared many times. The rearrangement links TRBV20-1 to TRBJ2-4; a possible D gene is TRBD2 (6 bases). V was shortened by 5 bases and J by 0 bases, with 14 bases between the two germline ends. The CDR3 is 15 amino acids. Germline values: CDR1 DFQATT, CDR2 SNEGSKA (reference sequence). As DNA, the CDR3 is TGCAGTGCTCCCATGGGGGGACCAGCCAAAAACATTCAGTACTTC. Amino acid sequence: CSAPMGGPAKNIQYF.

The gene calls are TRBV12-3 or TRBV12-4 and TRBJ1-5; no reliable D call. This CDR3 region has 14 residues. Trimming pared 5 bases from V and 2 bases from J, leaving 10 bases between. The CDR3 bases are TGTGCCAGCAGTCGAACGGATGGCAATCAGCCCCAGCATTTT. Translation gives CASSRTDGNQPQHF.

This clonotype was seen repeatedly, ten times or more. V gene TRBV20-1 combines with J gene TRBJ2-3; D gene uncertain. There are 15 residues in the CDR3. V dropped 6 bases and J dropped 2 bases, with 18 bases sitting between them. Germline V gene data show CDR1 as DFQATT and CDR2 as SNEGSKA (reference sequence). CDR3 in amino acids: CSAQPGVSNTDTQYF. The CDR3 DNA follows: TGCAGTGCCCAACCCGGAGTCAGCAACACAGATACGCAGTATTTT.

Many counts were recorded for this clonotype. The chain joins TRBV7-2 to TRBJ1-5, with a tentative D call TRBD1 (5 bases). The CDR3 consists of 13 residues. CDR1 SGHTA and CDR2 FQGNSA come from the germline V gene. Trimming left V 5 bases short and J 3 bases short, with 8 bases between. This CDR3 reads CASSLGDNQPQHF. The CDR3 DNA is TGTGCCAGCAGCCTAGGGGACAATCAGCCCCAGCATTTT.

This clonotype was picked up many times. The chain employs TRBV29-1 and TRBJ2-1; 11 nucleotides agree with TRBD2. Looked up from germline, CDR1 is SQVTM and CDR2 is ANQGSEA. CDR3 size: 13 residues. Losses at the gene ends were 7 bases for V and 3 bases for J; bases not matched to a gene: 2. CDR3 in amino acids: CSAGTSGYNEQFF. The CDR3 coding sequence is TGCAGCGCTGGGACTAGCGGCTACAATGAGCAGTTCTTC.

In this sample, this clonotype turned up many times. The CDR3 spells CSLKKGETQYF. As DNA, the CDR3 is TGCAGTTTGAAGAAGGGAGAGACCCAGTACTTC. The chain joins TRBV20-1 to TRBJ2-5; D gene ambiguous. CDR1 DFQATT and CDR2 SNEGSKA come from the germline V gene (reference sequence). The CDR3 loop spans 11 amino acids. Trimming took off 8 bases at V and 4 bases at J, with 11 bases between the two ends.

This clonotype was observed at least ten times. This rearrangement joins TRBV6-1 to TRBJ2-7; no clear D gene. With 7 bases removed from V and 2 bases from J, the gap between germline ends came to 6 bases. The CDR3 extends over 11 amino acids. The germline CDR1 and CDR2 sequences are MNHNS and SASEGT. This CDR3 is CASTAAYEQYV. DNA for the CDR3: TGTGCCAGCACTGCAGCCTACGAGCAGTACGTC.

This clonotype occurred many times. The rearrangement joins TRBV5-1 to TRBJ2-2; tentative D call: TRBD1 (6 bases). There are 16 residues in the CDR3. Trimming cost V 3 bases and J 1 base, with 13 bases left between them. The germline V gene encodes CDR1 SGHRS and CDR2 YFSETQ. The DNA of the CDR3 is TGCGCCAGCAGCTCCGCTGGGACAAGGAACACCGGGGAGCTGTTTTTT. It yields the protein CASSSAGTRNTGELFF. Drawing the rest from reference TRBV5-1 and TRBJ2-2, the complete variable domain is KAGVTQTPRYLIKTRGQQVTLSCSPISGHRSVSWYQQTPGQGLQFLFEYFSETQRNKGNFPGRFSGRQFSNSRSEMNVSTLELGDSALYLCASSSAGTRNTGELFFGEGSRLTVL.

Many counts were recorded for this clonotype. The rearrangement links TRBV5-4 to TRBJ2-2; TRBD1 matches at 7 bases. V lost 0 bases to trimming and J lost 7 bases; unmatched junction nucleotides: 6. The germline V gene has CDR1 SGHNT and CDR2 YYREEE (reference sequence). This CDR3 region has 15 residues. The CDR3 loop is CASSLGQGEVGELFF. The DNA for the CDR3 is TGTGCCAGCAGCTTGGGACAGGGAGAGGTCGGGGAGCTGTTTTTT.

This clonotype was seen ten or more times. The V and J genes are TRBV12-3 or TRBV12-4 and TRBJ2-3; the match to TRBD2 covers 8 bases. Trimming at V came to 9 bases and at J to 4 bases, leaving 9 bases not matched to a gene. This CDR3 contains 14 residues. The CDR3, as DNA: TGTGCCAGTTTTAGCGGGATCCGCGCAGATACGCAGTATTTT. It encodes CASFSGIRADTQYF.

This clonotype was recorded many times. This rearrangement joins TRBV5-1 to TRBJ2-2; 8 bases agree with TRBD1. CDR3 length equals 15 residues. The V segment lost 4 bases and the J segment 0 bases; nucleotides outside the gene matches: 2. The germline V gene has CDR1 SGHRS and CDR2 YFSETQ. The CDR3 nucleotides read TGCGCCAGCAGCGCGGACAGGGCGAACACCGGGGAGCTGTTTTTT. The encoded protein is CASSADRANTGELFF.

This clonotype was picked up many times. This chain connects TRBV12-3 or TRBV12-4 to TRBJ2-1; tentatively, D is TRBD2 (6 bases). The CDR3 runs 14 residues. The ends were cut back, 6 bases at V and 3 bases at J, with 12 bases in the middle. CDR3 bases: TGTGCCAGCAGCCTAGGGACTTTCTACAATGAGCAGTTCTTC. Amino acids: CASSLGTFYNEQFF.

This clonotype was counted at least ten times. The chain carries TRBV11-1 and TRBJ1-5; a weak D match, TRBD1 (5 bases). The CDR3 has 18 residues. Germline V gene sequence: CDR1 SGHAT, CDR2 FQDESV (reference sequence). The germline V and J ends were trimmed by 1 base and 0 bases, with 16 bases remaining between them. DNA for the CDR3: TGTGCCAGCAGCTTAGACCCCCGGGACGGCTATAGCAATCAGCCCCAGCATTTT. It is translated as CASSLDPRDGYSNQPQHF.

In its sample, this clonotype was seen many times. The gene calls are TRBV12-3 or TRBV12-4 and TRBJ1-1, with D possibly being TRBD1 (5 bases). There are 14 residues in the CDR3. The V end lost 7 bases, the J end lost 1 base, and 13 bases lay between the germline ends. CDR3 residues: CASIWGYGNTEAFF. The CDR3, as DNA: TGTGCCAGCATTTGGGGGTACGGGAACACTGAAGCTTTCTTT.